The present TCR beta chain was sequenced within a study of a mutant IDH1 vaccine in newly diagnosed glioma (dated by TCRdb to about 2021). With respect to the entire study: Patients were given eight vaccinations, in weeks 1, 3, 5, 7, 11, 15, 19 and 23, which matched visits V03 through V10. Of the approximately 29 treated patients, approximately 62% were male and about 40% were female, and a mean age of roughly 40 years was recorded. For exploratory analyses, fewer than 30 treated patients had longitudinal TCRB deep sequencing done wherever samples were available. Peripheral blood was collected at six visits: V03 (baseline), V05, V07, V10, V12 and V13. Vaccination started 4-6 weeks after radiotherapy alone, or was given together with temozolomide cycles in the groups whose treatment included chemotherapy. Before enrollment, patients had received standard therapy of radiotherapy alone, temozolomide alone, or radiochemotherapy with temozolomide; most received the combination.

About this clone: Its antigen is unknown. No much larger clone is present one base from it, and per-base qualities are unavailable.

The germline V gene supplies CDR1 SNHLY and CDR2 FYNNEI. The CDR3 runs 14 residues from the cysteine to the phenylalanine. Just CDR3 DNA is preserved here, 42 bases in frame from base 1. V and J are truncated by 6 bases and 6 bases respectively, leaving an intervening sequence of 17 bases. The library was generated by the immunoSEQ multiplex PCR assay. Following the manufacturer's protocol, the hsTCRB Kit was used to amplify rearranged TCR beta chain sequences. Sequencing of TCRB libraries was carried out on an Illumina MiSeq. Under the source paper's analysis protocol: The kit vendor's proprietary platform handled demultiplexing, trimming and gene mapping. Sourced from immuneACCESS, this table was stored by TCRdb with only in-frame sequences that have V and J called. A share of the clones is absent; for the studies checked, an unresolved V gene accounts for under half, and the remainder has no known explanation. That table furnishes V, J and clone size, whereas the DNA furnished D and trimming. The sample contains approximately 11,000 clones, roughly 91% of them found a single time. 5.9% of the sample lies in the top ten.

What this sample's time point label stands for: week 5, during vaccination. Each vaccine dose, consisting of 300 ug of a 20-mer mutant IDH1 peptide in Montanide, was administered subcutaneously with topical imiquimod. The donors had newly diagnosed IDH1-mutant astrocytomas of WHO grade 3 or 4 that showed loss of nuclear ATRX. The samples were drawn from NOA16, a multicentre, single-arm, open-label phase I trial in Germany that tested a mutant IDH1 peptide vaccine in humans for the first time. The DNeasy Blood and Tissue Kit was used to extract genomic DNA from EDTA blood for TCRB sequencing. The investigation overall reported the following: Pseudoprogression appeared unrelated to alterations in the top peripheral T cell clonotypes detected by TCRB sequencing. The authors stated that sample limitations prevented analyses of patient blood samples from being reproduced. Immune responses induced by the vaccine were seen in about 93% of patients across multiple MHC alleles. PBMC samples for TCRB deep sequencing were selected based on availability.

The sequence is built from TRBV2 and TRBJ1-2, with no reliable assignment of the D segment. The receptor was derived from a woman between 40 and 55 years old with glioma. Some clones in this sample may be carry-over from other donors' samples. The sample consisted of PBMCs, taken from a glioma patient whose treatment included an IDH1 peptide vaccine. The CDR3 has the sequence CASRPTRERDGYTF. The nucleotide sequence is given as TGTGCCAGCAGACCCACAAGGGAGAGGGATGGCTACACCTTC.